This TCR beta chain was captured by sequencing in a study of T cells in localized non-small cell lung cancer. Measured with immunoSEQ multiplex PCR; TCRdb has only the in-frame clones, and not every one. The sample shows 100,000 to 150,000 clones, around 90% of them seen only once. To note about this clone: No antigen is known for it.

Study-level findings and limits: Appearances in adjacent lung were noted for a median 57 of the top 100 tumor clones. The study linked higher blood T cell density to longer overall survival. Measurement of T cell clonality placed uninvolved adjacent lung highest, above the level in tumor.

Germline V gives CDR1 MNHEY, CDR2 SVGAGI. CDR3 length: 15 residues. V lost 4 bases, J lost 3 bases, and 16 bases lay in between. The specimen comprised peripheral blood, sampled before any cancer treatment. The sequence derives from a female donor older than 55 with stage I lung adenocarcinoma. V and J are TRBV6-5 and TRBJ2-7; a weak D match, TRBD1 (5 bases). The CDR3 region has the DNA TGTGCCAGCAGTTTTTGGGCCAGGGTCTTCTACGAGCAGTACTTC. This codes for CASSFWARVFYEQYF.